This TCR beta chain was observed in a study of molecular identifiers for immune sequencing clone quantification (dated by TCRdb to 2016 to 2019). Study-level background: For a replicate experiment, the RNA from either approximately 20,000 or 100,000 naive CD8 T cells was divided into five aliquots, and four of those aliquots went on to sequencing. The study was a methods study using CD8 T cells to benchmark molecular-identifier clustering-based TCR repertoire sequencing (MIDCIRS) and TCR RNA copy counting.

Libraries of naive CD8 T cells were generated from roughly 21,000 to 960,000 sorted cells, with 10%, 30% or 50% of the purified RNA used. Naive CD8 T cells were FACS-sorted as CD8+CD4-CCR7+CD45RA+ on a BD FACSAria II into RLT Plus buffer. Roughly ten TCR copies' worth of Jurkat RNA were spiked into about 20,000-1,000,000 naive CD8 T cell samples to test detection sensitivity. Enrichment of CD8 T cells was performed with RosetteSep CD8+ T Cell Enrichment Cocktail and Ficoll-Paque, after which ACK red cell lysis was carried out. Library preparation employed PCR. Instrument on record: Illumina HiSeq 4000. Bulk TCR libraries were made following a previously described method, with the TCR primers given in Table S5. The Qiagen AllPrep DNA/RNA kit was used to purify total RNA. Before any analysis, reads coming from multiple sequencing runs of the same library were combined into one pool. The authors processed their data as follows. Only reads with exact TCR constant sequence were kept, trimmed to 150 nt, and grouped by their 12-nt molecular barcodes. Reads in each barcode group were sub-clustered using a 15% Levenshtein threshold, and a quality-weighted consensus sequence was built for each RNA molecule. Non-functional sequences were removed, as were lower-count sequences one edit away from another. On the basis of fitting two negative binomial distributions, barcode sub-clusters with fewer than 20% of the maximum read count were discarded. TCRdb reprocessing: public reads trimmed at Q25 with fastp, clones called with MiXCR, in-frame beta chains kept. Here each entry gathers all rows of one CDR3 protein and keeps the most common genes and DNA. The V and J calls and clone size come from TCRdb's table, not from the authors' own analysis. The sample contains a few hundred thousand distinct CDR3 sequences, about a fifth of them found a single time. The ten largest clones take up approximately 0.8% of the sample.

For this clonotype: Its antigen specificity is not known. The sample holds no much larger clone one base away, and base qualities are not on file.

Overall study results and their limits: Clones above 20 RNA copies held over 99% of molecules in CMV-specific effector cells but under 1% in naive cells. Highly expanded clone sizes could be underestimated if identical TCR molecules share a barcode. Spiked-in Jurkat TCR RNA equal to a single cell's worth was reported to be detectable even within 1,100,000 naive CD8 T cells. Without barcode sub-clustering, chimeric consensus sequences inflated TCR diversity; chimeras reached as high as 47%. Modeling gave around 3 recovered TCR RNA copies per cell versus approximately 10 by digital PCR, implying approximately 30% capture efficiency. Spiked-in Jurkat TCR RNA (about 10 copies' worth), which is not part of the donor repertoire, was contained in the naive libraries.

The CDR3 contains 16 residues, cysteine and phenylalanine counted. Of the read, only the CDR3 DNA is kept; its 48 bases are in frame from base 1. The germline V gene supplies CDR1 SGHAT and CDR2 FQNNGV. V lost 5 bases and J lost 3 bases, and the count of bases not matched to a germline gene is 11. The chain uses TRBV11-2 and TRBJ2-3; 7 junctional bases match TRBD2. Sequenced sample: naive CD8+ T cells from blood, with Jurkat cell RNA spiked in. The cell subset or site label, read with the paper, signifies: FACS-sorted CD8+CD4-CCR7+CD45RA+ naive T cells. The receptor comes from a human donor in good health. Some libraries in this study had Jurkat cell RNA spiked in. The nucleotide sequence reads TGTGCCAGCAGCCTAATAACGGGGACTATTACAGATACGCAGTATTTT. Its product reads: CASSLITGTITDTQYF.